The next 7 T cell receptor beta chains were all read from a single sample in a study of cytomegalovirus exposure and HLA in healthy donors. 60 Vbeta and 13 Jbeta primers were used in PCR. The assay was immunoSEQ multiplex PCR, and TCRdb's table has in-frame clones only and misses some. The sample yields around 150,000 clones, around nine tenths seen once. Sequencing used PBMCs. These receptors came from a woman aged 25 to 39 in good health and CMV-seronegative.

CDR3 protein: CASSLGSQGAEKLFF. The DNA for the CDR3 is TGCGCCAGCAGTCTTGGTAGTCAGGGGGCCGAAAAACTGTTTTTT. V is TRBV5-1 and J is TRBJ1-4; 8 bases match TRBD1. V gave up 5 bases and J gave up 8 bases; unmatched junction bases: 11. The germline V gene has CDR1 SGHRS and CDR2 YFSETQ. CDR3 size: 15 residues.

For the CDR3, the DNA is TGCGCCAGCAGCACGGGACTAGCGGGGGAGACCCAGTACTTC. It specifies CASSTGLAGETQYF. The chain uses TRBV5-1 and TRBJ2-5; TRBD2 agrees at 13 bases. V lost 4 bases and J lost 5; bases outside the gene matches: 2. Germline values: CDR1 SGHRS, CDR2 YFSETQ. The CDR3 contains 14 residues.

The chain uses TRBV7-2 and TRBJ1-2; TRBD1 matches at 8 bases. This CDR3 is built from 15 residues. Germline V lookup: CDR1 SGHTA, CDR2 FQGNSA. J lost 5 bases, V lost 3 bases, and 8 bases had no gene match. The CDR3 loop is CASSFTQGAGYGYTF. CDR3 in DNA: TGTGCCAGCAGCTTTACGCAGGGGGCAGGATATGGCTACACCTTC.

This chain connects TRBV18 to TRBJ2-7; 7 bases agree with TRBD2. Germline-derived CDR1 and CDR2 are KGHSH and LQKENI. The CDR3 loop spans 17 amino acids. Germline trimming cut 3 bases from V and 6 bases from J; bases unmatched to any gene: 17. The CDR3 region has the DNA TGTGCCAGCTCACCGGCGGCTGGAGCGGGATTGTCGCGCGAGCAGTACTTC. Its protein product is CASSPAAGAGLSREQYF.

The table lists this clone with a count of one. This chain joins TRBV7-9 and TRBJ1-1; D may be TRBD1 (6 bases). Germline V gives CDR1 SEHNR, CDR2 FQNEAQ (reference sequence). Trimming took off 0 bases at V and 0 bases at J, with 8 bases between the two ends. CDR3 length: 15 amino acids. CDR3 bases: TGTGCCAGCAGCTTAGCAGGGGGGGTGAACACTGAAGCTTTCTTT. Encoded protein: CASSLAGGVNTEAFF. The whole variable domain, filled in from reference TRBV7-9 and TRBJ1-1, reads DTGVSQNPRHKITKRGQNVTFRCDPISEHNRLYWYRQTLGQGPEFLTYFQNEAQLEKSRLLSDRFSAERPKGSFSTLEIQRTEQGDSAMYLCASSLAGGVNTEAFFGQGTRLTVV.

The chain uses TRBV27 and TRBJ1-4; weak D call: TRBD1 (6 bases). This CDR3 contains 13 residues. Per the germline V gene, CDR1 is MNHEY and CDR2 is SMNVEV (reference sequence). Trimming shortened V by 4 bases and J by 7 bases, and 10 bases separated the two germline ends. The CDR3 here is CASSYREGEKLFF. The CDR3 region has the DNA TGTGCCAGCAGTTACAGGGAAGGTGAAAAACTGTTTTTT.

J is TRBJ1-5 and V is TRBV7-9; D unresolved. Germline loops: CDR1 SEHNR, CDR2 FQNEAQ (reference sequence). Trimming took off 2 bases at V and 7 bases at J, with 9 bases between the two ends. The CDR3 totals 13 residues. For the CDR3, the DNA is TGTGCCAGCAGCTTAACCGAGTGGCAGCCCCAGCATTTT. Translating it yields CASSLTEWQPQHF.